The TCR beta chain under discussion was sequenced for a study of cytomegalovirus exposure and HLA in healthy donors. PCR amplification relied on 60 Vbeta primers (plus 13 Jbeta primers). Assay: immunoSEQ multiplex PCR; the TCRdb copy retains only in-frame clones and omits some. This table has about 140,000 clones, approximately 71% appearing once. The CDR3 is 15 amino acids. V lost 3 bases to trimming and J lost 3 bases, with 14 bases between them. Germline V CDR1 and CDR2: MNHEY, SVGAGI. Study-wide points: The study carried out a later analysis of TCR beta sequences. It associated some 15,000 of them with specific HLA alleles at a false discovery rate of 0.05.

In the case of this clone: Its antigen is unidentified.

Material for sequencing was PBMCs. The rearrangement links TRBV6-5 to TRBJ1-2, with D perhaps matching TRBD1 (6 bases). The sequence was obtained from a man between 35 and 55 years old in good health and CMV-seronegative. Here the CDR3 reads CASSYQGYGDYGYTF. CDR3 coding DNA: TGTGCCAGCAGTTATCAGGGGTATGGGGACTATGGCTACACCTTC.